This TCR beta chain stems from a study of long-term antiretroviral therapy in people with HIV. Study-wide points: Versus controls, repertoires in people with HIV had narrower CDR3 length ranges. On ART adherence, viral resistance or therapy changes, no data were available. Dominating the repertoire at all time points were the clones that expanded before ART.

This CDR3 has 12 amino acids. CDR1 and CDR2 (germline): GTSNPN, SVGIG (reference sequence). V was shortened by 0 bases and J by 3 bases, with 5 bases between the two germline ends. Version v3.0 of the immunoSEQ assay ran at survey level. TCRdb keeps only in-frame clones here, not all; method: immunoSEQ multiplex PCR. This table holds around 36,000 clones, approximately 74% found once. Turning to this clone: Its matching antigen is unknown.

The study used samples holding roughly 0.85-11 million cryopreserved PBMC before DNA extraction. The sequence was collected from a man aged 50 to 60 with HIV. This material consisted of unsorted PBMCs, taken 3 years after starting antiretroviral therapy. V gene TRBV30 combines with J gene TRBJ2-5; D is uncertain. The CDR3 DNA reads TGTGCCTGGAGTGTAGACGAAGAGACCCAGTACTTC. Protein: CAWSVDEETQYF.